Here is one TCR beta chain with its context. As yet, its antigen is unknown. Sequenced by immunoSEQ multiplex PCR; TCRdb stores in-frame clones only, minus some. The sample yields tens of thousands of clones, about 88% seen once. This specimen belongs to a study of OX40 agonist ivuxolimab in advanced cancers. Study in general: Checkpoint inhibitors had been given previously to 35% to 50% of patients. Findings and caveats of the study: At doses 0.1 to 3.0 mg/kg, CD4+ and CD8+ clones expanded. The antigens recognized by the expanded peripheral T cells, that is their antigen specificity, were not determined.

From germline, CDR1 is MRHNA and CDR2 SNTAGT. The junction had 14 bases not matched to a gene; V was cut back by 5 bases and J by 1 base. CDR3 length: 18 amino acids. This chain joins TRBV6-4 and TRBJ2-3, with 8 bases fitting TRBD2. This clonotype was sampled from an adult with an advanced solid tumor such as melanoma, head and neck, liver or kidney cancer. The specimen comprised CD4+ or CD8+ T cells sorted from blood, sampled in a trial of the OX40 agonist ivuxolimab. CDR3: CASSTIKSGGPCTDTQYF. The DNA for the CDR3 is TGTGCCAGCAGTACGATAAAGAGCGGGGGCCCTTGCACAGATACGCAGTATTTT.